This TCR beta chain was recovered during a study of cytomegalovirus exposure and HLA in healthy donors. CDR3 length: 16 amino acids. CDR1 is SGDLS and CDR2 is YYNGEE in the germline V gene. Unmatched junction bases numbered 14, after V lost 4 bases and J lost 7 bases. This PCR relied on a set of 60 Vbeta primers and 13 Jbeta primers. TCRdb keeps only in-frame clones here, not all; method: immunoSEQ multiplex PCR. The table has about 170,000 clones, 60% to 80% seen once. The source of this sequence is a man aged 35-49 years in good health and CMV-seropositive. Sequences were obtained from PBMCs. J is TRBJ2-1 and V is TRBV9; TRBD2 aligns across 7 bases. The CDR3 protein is CASSLRGIAGRNEQFF. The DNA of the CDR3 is TGTGCCAGCAGCCTTAGAGGGATAGCGGGTCGGAATGAGCAGTTCTTC.